The 6 T cell receptor beta chains below come from one sample, sequenced in a study of shared clonotypes between healthy human individuals. The assay was immunoSEQ multiplex PCR, and TCRdb's table has in-frame clones only and misses some. The data contain about 680,000 clones, approximately 79% of them singletons. Sample: memory CD4+ T cells sorted from blood. Regarding subset: CD45RA-negative fraction. The source is a woman under 40 in good health.

As concerns this clone: A much larger clone lies one base from this, so it may be a read error. The rearrangement uses TRBV7-9 and TRBJ1-5, with 7 bases lining up with TRBD1. With 5 bases clipped from V and 3 bases from J, the junction kept 4 bases outside the gene matches. The CDR3 runs 14 residues. CDR1 and CDR2 from the germline V gene are SEHNR and FQNEAQ (reference sequence). In DNA form, the CDR3 reads TGTGCCAGCAGCCGACAGGGAGACAATCAGCCCCAGCATTTT. Protein sequence: CASSRQGDNQPQHF.

This chain links TRBV12-5 with TRBJ1-2; D ambiguous. The V end was cut by 7 bases, the J end by 5 bases, with 14 bases between. The germline CDR1 and CDR2 sequences are LGHNT and FRNRAP. CDR3 size: 13 residues. CDR3: CASVKAESYGYTF. DNA of the CDR3: TGTGCTAGTGTGAAGGCTGAGAGTTATGGCTACACCTTC.

The V and J genes are TRBV28 and TRBJ1-5; the D is unclear. V lost 6 bases and J lost 2, with 8 bases in between. Germline loops: CDR1 MDHEN, CDR2 SYDVKM. This CDR3 contains 13 residues. The CDR3 nucleotides are TGTGCCAGCAGACGCCCCCGCAATCAGCCCCAGCATTTT. Amino acids: CASRRPRNQPQHF.

The J gene is TRBJ2-7, the V gene TRBV21-1. TRBV21-1 is described as a pseudogene. This CDR3 has 10 amino acids. In DNA form, the CDR3 reads TGTGCCAGCAGCAATTCCCGACGCCTCTTC. Its translation: CASSNSRRLF.

This CDR3 reads CATEDREDYGYTF. DNA of the CDR3: TGTGCCACCGAGGACAGGGAAGACTATGGCTACACCTTC. The genes are TRBV2 and TRBJ1-2; 8 bases are a match to TRBD1. From germline, CDR1 is SNHLY and CDR2 FYNNEI. The V segment lost 10 bases and the J segment 3 bases; nucleotides outside the gene matches: 7. The CDR3 is 13 residues long.

This chain links TRBV28 with TRBJ1-5; D perhaps matches TRBD1 (5 bases). This CDR3 spans 14 amino acids. V was pared by 5 bases and J by 7 bases, with 15 bases between. The V gene's germline CDR1 is MDHEN and CDR2 SYDVKM. The DNA for the CDR3 is TGTGCCAGCAGTCGATGGAGGGGAGAACAGCCCCAGCATTTT. It specifies CASSRWRGEQPQHF.